The 8 T cell receptor beta chains listed next were all sequenced from one sample in a study of blood T cells in healthy people across ages. Then a second PCR, running roughly 7 to 11 cycles, was carried out with a sample-barcoded 5' primer and a J-beta primer mix. Via MiXCR, TCRdb re-called the 5' RACE reads, giving one row per CDR3 protein. The table has some 1,800,000 distinct CDR3 sequences, roughly two fifths seen once. The sequenced material came from blood. The receptors were gathered from a human donor in good health.

The chain employs TRBV6-2 or TRBV6-3 and TRBJ1-4; TRBD1 might be the D (6 bases). Germline V lookup: CDR1 MNHEY, CDR2 SVGEGT. CDR3 length: 16 amino acids. Trimming cost V 0 bases and J 12 bases, with 20 bases left between them. The CDR3 region has the DNA TGTGCCAGCAGTTACTCGGGGGCCGCGAGTACCGAGGAACTGTTTTTT. Translated: CASSYSGAASTEELFF.

The sample holds a few counts of this clonotype. This chain uses TRBV7-9 with TRBJ2-4, with D unclear. Trimming left V 3 bases short and J 13 bases short, with 13 bases between. CDR1 is SEHNR and CDR2 is FQNEAQ in the germline V gene (reference sequence). The CDR3 extends over 12 amino acids. In DNA form, the CDR3 reads TGTGCCAGCAGCTTTCCTTTAGGTTGGCAGTACTTC. Protein sequence: CASSFPLGWQYF.

This clonotype appeared many times. V and J are TRBV6-5 and TRBJ1-5, with a weak D call TRBD1 (6 bases). The CDR3 sequence is 14 residues long. The germline V and J ends were trimmed by 4 bases and 4 bases, with 11 bases remaining between them. Germline values: CDR1 MNHEY, CDR2 SVGAGI. The CDR3 bases are TGTGCCAGCAGTTCAGGGGCGGGAAATCAGCCCCAGCATTTT. Translation: CASSSGAGNQPQHF.

Comment on this clonotype: A much larger clone lies a single base off, so this may be a read error. The rearrangement uses TRBV10-3 and TRBJ2-4; tentatively, D is TRBD1 (6 bases). Germline values: CDR1 ENHRY, CDR2 SYGVKD. The CDR3 totals 15 residues. The V end lost 2 bases, the J end lost 13 bases, and 21 bases lay between the germline ends. CDR3 coding DNA: TGTGCCATCAGTGAGGTGGCAGGGGTAATGGACGGGCAGTACTTC. Its translation is CAISEVAGVMDGQYF.

V and J are TRBV24-1 and TRBJ2-4, with 11 positions matching TRBD2. This CDR3 is built from 22 residues. After removal of 2 bases from V and 3 bases from J, the junction contained 20 bases not matched to a gene. Germline V gene sequence: CDR1 KGHDR, CDR2 SFDVKD. The DNA for the CDR3 is TGTGCCACCAGTGATTCGAGCAGGGGTACTAGCGGGAGTATCCCCCACAAAAACATTCAGTACTTC. Its translation is CATSDSSRGTSGSIPHKNIQYF.

V is TRBV7-3 and J is TRBJ1-1; 7 bases fit TRBD1. V trimming: 5 bases; J trimming: 1 base; junction bases outside the gene matches: 4. This CDR3 spans 14 amino acids. Germline loops: CDR1 SGHTA, CDR2 FQGTGA. In DNA, the CDR3 is TGTGCCAGCAGCCATGGACAGGCGAACACTGAAGCTTTCTTT. Translating it yields CASSHGQANTEAFF.

V is TRBV11-2 and J is TRBJ2-5; D perhaps matches TRBD2 (5 bases). Trimming shortened V by 5 bases and J by 3 bases, and 13 bases separated the two germline ends. This CDR3 is built from 14 residues. Germline CDR1 is SGHAT and CDR2 is FQNNGV. The CDR3 is CASSPAGNEETQYF. The DNA of the CDR3 is TGTGCCAGCAGCCCGGCGGGCAATGAAGAGACCCAGTACTTC.

The rearrangement links TRBV4-1 to TRBJ2-3; TRBD2 aligns across 7 bases. Germline values: CDR1 MGHRA, CDR2 YSYEKL. V dropped 4 bases and J dropped 2; count of bases not matched to a gene: 12. The CDR3 sequence is 17 residues long. This chain's CDR3 is CASSRLVGRGNTDTQYF. CDR3 sequence (DNA): TGCGCCAGCAGCCGGCTAGTGGGGCGGGGGAACACAGATACGCAGTATTTT.